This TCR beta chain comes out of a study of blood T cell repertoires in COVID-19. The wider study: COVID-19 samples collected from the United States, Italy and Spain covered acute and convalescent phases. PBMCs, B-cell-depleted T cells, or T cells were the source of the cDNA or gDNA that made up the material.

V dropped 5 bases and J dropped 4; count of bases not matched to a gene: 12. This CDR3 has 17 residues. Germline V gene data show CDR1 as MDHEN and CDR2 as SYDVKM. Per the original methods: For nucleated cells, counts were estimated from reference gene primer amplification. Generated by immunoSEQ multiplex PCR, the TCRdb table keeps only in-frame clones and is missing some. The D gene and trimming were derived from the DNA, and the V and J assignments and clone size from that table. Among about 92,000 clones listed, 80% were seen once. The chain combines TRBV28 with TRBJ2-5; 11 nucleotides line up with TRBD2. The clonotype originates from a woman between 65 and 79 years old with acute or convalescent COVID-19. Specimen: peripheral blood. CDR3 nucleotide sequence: TGTGCCAGCAGTACCTACGCAAGAGGACTAGCGGGAGAGACCCAGTACTTC. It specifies CASSTYARGLAGETQYF.